The source of this T cell receptor beta chain is a study of T cell repertoires in cytomegalovirus infection. Study background: Based on public TCR beta signatures, there were indications of CMV infection and of a matching HLA type.

Trimming cost V 6 bases and J 1 base, with 19 bases left between them. Looked up from germline, CDR1 is MNHNS and CDR2 is SASEGT. CDR3 size: 17 residues. This clonotype occurred many times. Its antigen is unidentified. Findings of the study overall: CMV-specific TCR beta clonotypes restricted by HLA-C dominated the ex vivo response. There were carriers of CMV plus the relevant HLA, and cumulative public TCR beta family frequency identified them.

TCRdb processed the reads anew with MiXCR; each CDR3 protein has one entry. The sample lists a few hundred thousand distinct CDR3 sequences; approximately 15% were seen once. This TCR was sampled from a human donor in good health (CMV status not recorded). Some clones in this sample may be carry-over from other donors' samples. The specimen was CD8+ T cells from PBMCs. This sequence joins TRBV6-1 and TRBJ2-1; unclear D gene. The CDR3 sequence is CASRDRIVGRSYNEQFF. The CDR3 region has the DNA TGTGCCAGCAGGGATCGAATCGTCGGCAGATCCTACAATGAGCAGTTCTTC.